The source of this TCR beta chain is a study of Ad26.COV2.S vaccination and SARS-CoV-2 variants. Overall study: Each vaccinee took Ad26.COV2.S intramuscularly, once or twice 56 days apart. Notes on the study in general: Vaccinated and placebo-treated recipients had similar non-spike TCR breadth. Those who received the vaccine showed greater spike-specific TCR breadth than those given placebo.

Measured with immunoSEQ multiplex PCR; TCRdb has only the in-frame clones, and not every one. The repertoire has roughly 420,000 clones, roughly 89% of them found once; the top ten carry approximately 2.5%. Points on this clone: As yet, its antigen is unknown.

Treatment meaning: 15 to 20 received Ad26.COV2.S at low or high dose, single or two shots; roughly five received placebo; per-sample allocation not given. All samples were drawn on day 63, counting from the first vaccine or placebo injection. The donor's status was that of an adult aged 18-55 years in Boston. This TCR came from a person between 18 and 65 years old who received the Ad26.COV2.S COVID-19 vaccine or a placebo. Material: peripheral blood, obtained in a trial of Ad26.COV2.S vaccine versus placebo.

CDR3 DNA: TGTGCCAGTAGTACCCCCCACGGGGGCTACTACGAGCAGTACTTC. Translated: CASSTPHGGYYEQYF. This chain joins TRBV19 and TRBJ2-7; D may match TRBD1 or TRBD2 (6 bases each). Germline V gene sequence: CDR1 LNHDA, CDR2 SQIVND (reference sequence). This CDR3 comprises 15 residues. V gave up 4 bases and J gave up 3 bases, with 16 bases separating them.